This TCR beta chain was retrieved from a study of blood T cell repertoires in COVID-19. About the study: T cells, B-cell-depleted T cells, or PBMCs provided the cDNA or gDNA that served as material.

V gave up 6 bases and J gave up 3 bases; unmatched junction bases: 8. This CDR3 is 15 amino acids long. CDR1 and CDR2 (germline): MNHNY, SVGAGI (reference sequence). Produced via immunoSEQ multiplex PCR; TCRdb's table is partial and in-frame only. In the table there are 200,000 to 250,000 clones, more than 85% of which are singletons. The sequenced material came from peripheral blood. This receptor was taken from a woman between 70 and 85 years old with active or convalescent COVID-19. V and J are TRBV6-6 and TRBJ1-5; TRBD1 agrees at 7 bases. The CDR3 here is CASSVRDSDNQPQHF. CDR3 coding DNA: TGTGCCAGCAGCGTCAGGGACAGTGACAATCAGCCCCAGCATTTT.